What follows are 18 T cell receptor beta chains derived from one specimen sequenced in a study of blood T cell repertoires in COVID-19. Sequenced by immunoSEQ multiplex PCR; TCRdb stores in-frame clones only, minus some. The table has some 670,000 clones, about 87% seen once. What was sequenced was peripheral blood. The receptors come from a woman aged 18-29 years with acute or convalescent COVID-19.

A word on this clone: Other DNA sequences in this sample translate to the same CDR3. In DNA, the CDR3 is TGCGCCAGCAGCTTGGTCAGAAACACTGAAGCTTTCTTT. Translated, it gives CASSLVRNTEAFF. The chain couples TRBV5-1 to TRBJ1-1; D unclear. Germline V gives CDR1 SGHRS, CDR2 YFSETQ. The CDR3 runs 13 residues. Trimming shortened V by 0 bases and J by 2 bases, and 5 bases separated the two germline ends.

Here the CDR3 DNA reads TGTGCCAGCAGCCCCTACAGCTTAATGAACACTGAAGCTTTCTTT. As protein: CASSPYSLMNTEAFF. The J gene is TRBJ1-1, the V gene TRBV7-8, with D unclear. Trimming took 5 bases from V and 0 from J, leaving 13 bases between them. Germline assignment: CDR1 SGHVS and CDR2 FQNEAQ. The CDR3 runs to 15 residues.

This clone occurred many times. The gene calls are TRBV6-1 and TRBJ1-1, with D possibly being TRBD1 (5 bases). The CDR3 length is 16 residues. Germline V lookup: CDR1 MNHNS, CDR2 SASEGT. The V end lost 1 base, the J end lost 1 base, and 13 bases lay between the germline ends. The CDR3 spells CASSEVAGLENTEAFF. The CDR3 DNA follows: TGTGCCAGCAGTGAAGTTGCAGGGCTGGAGAACACTGAAGCTTTCTTT.

The V call is TRBV5-1, the J call TRBJ2-5, with a tentative D call TRBD1 (5 bases). CDR3 size: 15 residues. Germline lookup yields CDR1 SGHRS and CDR2 YFSETQ. The V end was cut by 0 bases, the J end by 1 base, with 10 bases between. CDR3 DNA sequence: TGCGCCAGCAGCTTGGATACAGGTTCCCAAGAGACCCAGTACTTC. This gives the protein CASSLDTGSQETQYF.

This clone turned up a few times. This chain connects TRBV6-5 to TRBJ2-2, with TRBD1 as a possible D gene (5 bases). V was trimmed by 4 bases and J by 11 bases, leaving 8 bases between them. From germline, CDR1 is MNHEY and CDR2 SVGAGI. This CDR3 has 11 amino acids. The CDR3 nucleotides are TGTGCCAGCAGTTCCCGGACAGAGCTGTTTTTT. This translates into CASSSRTELFF.

This rearrangement joins TRBV19 to TRBJ1-3; D unresolved. Deletions cut 7 bases from V and 0 bases from J, with 16 bases between. The CDR3 contains 16 residues. The V gene's germline CDR1 is LNHDA and CDR2 SQIVND (reference sequence). The CDR3 coding sequence is TGTGCCAGTACCTCGGGAGGGAAAATCTCTGGAAACACCATATATTTT. Protein product: CASTSGGKISGNTIYF.

This rearrangement joins TRBV12-3 or TRBV12-4 to TRBJ1-2; D not resolved. The CDR3 extends over 13 amino acids. The V end lost 3 bases, the J end lost 4 bases, and 9 bases lay between the germline ends. CDR3 sequence reads: CASSFTDLYGYTF. As DNA, the CDR3 is TGTGCCAGCAGTTTTACAGATCTCTATGGCTACACCTTC.

This clone was seen only a few times. V gene TRBV2 combines with J gene TRBJ1-4; 7 nucleotides line up with TRBD1. CDR1 is SNHLY, CDR2 FYNNEI, per germline. CDR3 length: 12 residues. With 8 bases clipped from V and 4 bases from J, the junction kept 1 base outside the gene matches. The CDR3 coding sequence is TGTGCCAGCTACAGGGGTAATGAAAAACTGTTTTTT. Amino acids: CASYRGNEKLFF.

The chain joins TRBV7-3 to TRBJ2-1; 8 bases map to TRBD2. This CDR3 contains 16 residues. Germline CDR1 is SGHTA and CDR2 is FQGTGA. Trimming cost V 1 base and J 3 bases; bases outside gene matches: 5. This CDR3 reads CASSLSYGGDYNEQFF. DNA of the CDR3: TGTGCCAGCAGCTTAAGTTACGGGGGGGACTACAATGAGCAGTTCTTC.

This rearrangement joins TRBV5-1 to TRBJ1-1; TRBD1 might be the D (5 bases). The CDR3 is 12 amino acids. The germline V and J ends were trimmed by 0 bases and 10 bases, with 10 bases remaining between them. Per germline, CDR1 SGHRS and CDR2 YFSETQ. The CDR3 nucleotides read TGCGCCAGCAGCTTGGGAGGAGGGGCAGCTTTCTTT. It translates to CASSLGGGAAFF.

The chain has TRBV27 and TRBJ2-7, with D perhaps matching TRBD1 (6 bases). Germline V gene sequence: CDR1 MNHEY, CDR2 SMNVEV (reference sequence). With 2 bases removed from V and 6 bases from J, the gap between germline ends came to 14 bases. The CDR3 contains 14 residues. The CDR3 loop is CASSLGAGVTEQYF. The CDR3 bases are TGTGCCAGCAGTTTAGGGGCAGGGGTTACCGAGCAGTACTTC.

The genes are TRBV28 and TRBJ2-7, with 7 positions matching TRBD1. Germline V gene sequence: CDR1 MDHEN, CDR2 SYDVKM. The CDR3 extends over 15 amino acids. V dropped 4 bases and J dropped 2; count of bases not matched to a gene: 8. The CDR3 DNA is TGTGCCAGCAGTTCCCAGTCCGACAGGGCCTACGAGCAGTACTTC. It codes for CASSSQSDRAYEQYF.

The chain employs TRBV5-1 and TRBJ1-2; 8 bases fit TRBD1. The trim removed 2 bases at V and 0 bases at J, leaving 3 bases unmatched. This CDR3 is 15 amino acids long. Germline CDR1 and CDR2: SGHRS and YFSETQ. In DNA, the CDR3 is TGCGCCAGCAGCTTCATGGACAGGGCTAACTATGGCTACACCTTC. This translates into CASSFMDRANYGYTF.

V and J are TRBV27 and TRBJ2-7; D is unclear. Per germline, CDR1 MNHEY and CDR2 SMNVEV (reference sequence). The CDR3 is 16 amino acids. The V gene lost 5 bases and the J gene lost 0 bases, with 17 bases spanning the gap. Here the CDR3 DNA reads TGTGCCAGCAGTCCCGACACAACCGCAAGCTCCTACGAGCAGTACTTC. Translated, it gives CASSPDTTASSYEQYF.

The chain employs TRBV9 and TRBJ1-3; 11 nucleotides align to TRBD1. CDR1 and CDR2 (germline): SGDLS, YYNGEE. With 3 bases clipped from V and 2 bases from J, the junction kept 7 bases outside the gene matches. The CDR3 loop spans 17 amino acids. The CDR3 sequence is CASSERTGQGAGNTIYF. In DNA, the CDR3 is TGTGCCAGCAGCGAGAGAACGGGACAGGGGGCTGGAAACACCATATATTTT.

The chain uses TRBV14 and TRBJ1-1; tentative D call: TRBD1 (6 bases). This CDR3 spans 11 amino acids. From germline, CDR1 is SGHDN and CDR2 FVKESK. Trimming pared 3 bases from V and 11 bases from J, leaving 10 bases between. CDR3 protein: CASSQGALAFF. The CDR3 coding sequence is TGTGCCAGCAGCCAGGGGGCATTGGCTTTCTTT.

The CDR3, as DNA: TGTGCCAGCAGCTTGCATGGACAGGGTGGAGTTTACAATGGCTACACCTTC. This sequence encodes CASSLHGQGGVYNGYTF. The chain combines TRBV5-4 with TRBJ1-2; 8 bases are shared with TRBD1. This CDR3 spans 17 amino acids. Germline trimming cut 1 base from V and 6 bases from J; bases unmatched to any gene: 14. The germline gives CDR1 SGHNT, CDR2 YYREEE (reference sequence).

This clone was counted between two and nine times. The chain recombines TRBV6-5 with TRBJ1-2; D is uncertain. V was pared by 6 bases and J by 8 bases, with 13 bases between. This CDR3 is 12 amino acids long. Per germline, CDR1 MNHEY and CDR2 SVGAGI. The DNA for the CDR3 is TGTGCCAGCAGAGAGGGTTCAGAAGGCTACACCTTC. Protein product: CASREGSEGYTF.